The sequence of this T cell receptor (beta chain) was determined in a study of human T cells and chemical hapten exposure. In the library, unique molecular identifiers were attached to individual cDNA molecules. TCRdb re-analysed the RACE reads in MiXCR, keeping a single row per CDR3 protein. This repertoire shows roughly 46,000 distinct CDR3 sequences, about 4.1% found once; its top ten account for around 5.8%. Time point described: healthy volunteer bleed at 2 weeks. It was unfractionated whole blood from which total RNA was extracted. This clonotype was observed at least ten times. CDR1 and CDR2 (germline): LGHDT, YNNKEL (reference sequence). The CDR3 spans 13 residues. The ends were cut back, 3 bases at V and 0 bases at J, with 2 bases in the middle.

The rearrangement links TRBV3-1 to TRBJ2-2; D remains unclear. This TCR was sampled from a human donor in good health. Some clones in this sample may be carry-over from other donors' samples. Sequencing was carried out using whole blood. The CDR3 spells CASSQSNTGELFF. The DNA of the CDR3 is TGTGCCAGCAGCCAGTCGAACACCGGGGAGCTGTTTTTT. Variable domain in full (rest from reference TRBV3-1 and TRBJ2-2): DTAVSQTPKYLVTQMGNDKSIKCEQNLGHDTMYWYKQDSKKFLKIMFSYNNKELIINETVPNRFSPKSPDKAHLNLHINSLELGDSAVYFCASSQSNTGELFFGEGSRLTVL.